These 10 T cell receptor beta chains share one sample of origin, sequenced in a study of shared clonotypes between healthy human individuals. Sequenced by immunoSEQ multiplex PCR; TCRdb stores in-frame clones only, minus some. The sample yields hundreds of thousands of clones, about 90% seen once. As defined, naive CD8 cells were CD45RO-negative and positively selected for CCR7, with terminally differentiated effector memory CD45RA+ cells excluded. The specimen sequenced was naive CD8+ T cells sorted from blood. The receptors here all came from a man aged 25-40 years in good health.

The J gene is TRBJ2-5, the V gene TRBV7-6, with D perhaps TRBD2 (6 bases). The CDR3 totals 17 residues. The germline gives CDR1 SGHVS, CDR2 FNYEAQ. V lost 5 bases, J lost 5 bases, and 24 bases lay in between. In DNA form, the CDR3 reads TGTGCCAGCAGCGCCGGGCTAGCGTTCGAAATGGGGGAGACCCAGTACTTC. Translated, it gives CASSAGLAFEMGETQYF.

The rearrangement joins TRBV19 to TRBJ2-7; 8 nucleotides align to TRBD2. In germline, CDR1 is LNHDA, CDR2 SQIVND (reference sequence). This CDR3 is built from 15 residues. Germline trimming cut 4 bases from V and 6 bases from J; bases unmatched to any gene: 11. CDR3 coding DNA: TGTGCCAGTAGTAGCGGGACTAGTTCGTTTCGCGAGCAGTACTTC. This encodes CASSSGTSSFREQYF.

Here the CDR3 reads CASSIGVQETQYF. The CDR3 DNA reads TGTGCCAGTAGTATAGGGGTCCAAGAGACCCAGTACTTC. The J gene is TRBJ2-5, the V gene TRBV19, with D unclear. The CDR3 has 13 residues. Germline CDR1 and CDR2: LNHDA and SQIVND (reference sequence). Trimming removed 1 base from V and 1 base from J, with 4 bases in between. Using reference TRBV19 and TRBJ2-5 for the parts outside the CDR3, the full variable domain is DGGITQSPKYLFRKEGQNVTLSCEQNLNHDAMYWYRQDPGQGLRLIYYSQIVNDFQKGDIAEGYSVSREKKESFPLTVTSAQKNPTAFYLCASSIGVQETQYFGPGTRLLVL.

The chain is built from TRBV5-1 and TRBJ2-1; 10 positions match TRBD2. V lost 0 bases to trimming and J lost 1 base; unmatched junction nucleotides: 7. The CDR3 extends over 18 amino acids. The germline CDR1 and CDR2 sequences are SGHRS and YFSETQ. The chain's CDR3 is CASSLDLAGVNSYNEQFF. The CDR3 DNA sequence: TGCGCCAGCAGCTTGGATCTAGCGGGAGTAAATTCCTACAATGAGCAGTTCTTC. The variable domain in full, completed from reference TRBV5-1 and TRBJ2-1, reads KAGVTQTPRYLIKTRGQQVTLSCSPISGHRSVSWYQQTPGQGLQFLFEYFSETQRNKGNFPGRFSGRQFSNSRSEMNVSTLELGDSALYLCASSLDLAGVNSYNEQFFGPGTRLTVL.

This clone was picked up one time. The V and J genes are TRBV29-1 and TRBJ2-5; TRBD1 matches 7 bases. Germline CDR1 reads SQVTM; CDR2 reads ANQGSEA. Trimming removed 5 bases from V and 0 bases from J; junction bases left unmatched: 3. The CDR3 length is 13 residues. CDR3 bases: TGCAGCGTTAACAGGGGTAACCAAGAGACCCAGTACTTC. Translated: CSVNRGNQETQYF.

This sequence joins TRBV9 and TRBJ2-1; D uncertain. The CDR3 sequence is 13 residues long. CDR1 and CDR2 from the germline V gene are SGDLS and YYNGEE. The ends were cut back, 4 bases at V and 3 bases at J, with 8 bases in the middle. This CDR3 reads CASSSRSYNEQFF. The CDR3 region has the DNA TGTGCCAGCAGCTCACGGAGCTACAATGAGCAGTTCTTC.

This rearrangement joins TRBV6-5 to TRBJ2-5; D call uncertain. The V and J ends lost 2 bases and 5 bases respectively, with 15 bases between them. CDR3 length: 15 amino acids. Germline V lookup: CDR1 MNHEY, CDR2 SVGAGI. CDR3 loop: CASSYAVDGLETQYF. CDR3 DNA sequence: TGTGCCAGCAGTTACGCAGTAGACGGTCTTGAGACCCAGTACTTC.

This chain links TRBV28 with TRBJ2-7; 10 bases line up with TRBD1. V lost 4 bases, J lost 2 bases, and 5 bases stayed unmatched. Germline CDR1 is MDHEN and CDR2 is SYDVKM. CDR3 length: 15 amino acids. CDR3 nucleotides: TGTGCCAGCAGTTACCGGGACAGGGGTCCCTACGAGCAGTACTTC. Encoded protein: CASSYRDRGPYEQYF.

This clone is a singleton in its sample. The genes are TRBV5-1 and TRBJ2-1, with D hard to call. Per germline, CDR1 SGHRS and CDR2 YFSETQ. The CDR3 sequence is 14 residues long. Trimming took off 0 bases at V and 7 bases at J, with 11 bases between the two ends. The CDR3 nucleotides are TGCGCCAGCAGCTTGGGTGTCCAAGTTAATGAGCAGTTCTTC. Protein: CASSLGVQVNEQFF.

The chain couples TRBV11-2 to TRBJ2-3, with 7 nucleotides matching TRBD1. The CDR3 extends over 16 amino acids. Looked up from germline, CDR1 is SGHAT and CDR2 is FQNNGV. Trimming removed 4 bases from V and 2 bases from J; junction bases left unmatched: 9. The CDR3 DNA sequence: TGTGCCAGCAGCTCGAACACAGGGGCCAACACAGATACGCAGTATTTT. This gives the protein CASSSNTGANTDTQYF.